The 17 T cell receptor beta chains listed next were all sequenced from one sample in a study of OX40 agonist ivuxolimab in advanced cancers. Sequenced by immunoSEQ multiplex PCR; TCRdb stores in-frame clones only, minus some. The table records 70,000 or so clones, 70% to 90% of them present only once. The material sequenced was CD4+ or CD8+ T cells sorted from blood, taken in a trial of the OX40 agonist ivuxolimab. Receptor source: an adult with an advanced solid tumor such as melanoma, head and neck, liver or kidney cancer.

J is TRBJ1-1 and V is TRBV30, with a weak D call TRBD1 (5 bases). Trimming left V 2 bases short and J 0 bases short, with 13 bases between. From germline, CDR1 is GTSNPN and CDR2 SVGIG (reference sequence). This CDR3 has 15 residues. CDR3 in amino acids: CAWSHTRDMNTEAFF. In nucleotides, the CDR3 is TGTGCCTGGAGTCATACCAGGGATATGAACACTGAAGCTTTCTTT.

The chain uses TRBV27 and TRBJ1-3, with TRBD1 identical over 8 bases. The J segment lost 8 bases and the V segment lost 5 bases, leaving 8 bases of the junction unmatched. The CDR3 consists of 14 residues. CDR1 is MNHEY, CDR2 SMNVEV, per germline (reference sequence). In DNA, the CDR3 is TGTGCCAGCAGTCTGACAGGGGCAAGAGACACCATATATTTT. Translating it yields CASSLTGARDTIYF.

J is TRBJ1-4 and V is TRBV5-1; D remains ambiguous. This CDR3 contains 14 residues. Germline values: CDR1 SGHRS, CDR2 YFSETQ. The V end was cut by 0 bases, the J end by 3 bases, with 6 bases between. CDR3 nucleotides: TGCGCCAGCAGCTTGGATACGGCTAATGAAAAACTGTTTTTT. As protein: CASSLDTANEKLFF.

This rearrangement joins TRBV5-6 to TRBJ1-5, with 7 nucleotides matching TRBD1. V shed 3 bases and J 2 bases; nucleotides not matched to a gene: 5. Germline lookup yields CDR1 SGHDT and CDR2 YYEEEE. The CDR3 has 15 residues. CDR3 sequence (DNA): TGTGCCAGCAGCTGGGGAGGGGGCGGCAATCAGCCCCAGCATTTT. Translating gives CASSWGGGGNQPQHF.

The gene calls are TRBV28 and TRBJ2-7; D ambiguous. The CDR3 runs 12 residues. V was trimmed by 4 bases and J by 4 bases, leaving 8 bases between them. Germline V lookup: CDR1 MDHEN, CDR2 SYDVKM. CDR3 sequence (DNA): TGTGCCAGCAGTTCCGGGCCGTACGAGCAGTACTTC. As protein: CASSSGPYEQYF.

V is TRBV12-5 and J is TRBJ2-5; 7 nucleotides match TRBD1. The CDR3 runs 15 residues. V gave up 1 base and J gave up 5 bases; unmatched junction bases: 7. Germline V CDR1 and CDR2: LGHNT, FRNRAP. The DNA for the CDR3 is TGTGCTAGTGGTTTGGCGGGACAGCCCTGGGAGACCCAGTACTTC. It codes for CASGLAGQPWETQYF.

The chain employs TRBV7-8 and TRBJ2-5; weak D call: TRBD2 (5 bases). Trimming pared 3 bases from V and 2 bases from J, leaving 10 bases between. The CDR3 spans 14 residues. The germline CDR1 and CDR2 sequences are SGHVS and FQNEAQ. CDR3 coding DNA: TGTGCCAGCAGCTTGAGGGAGACACAAGAGACCCAGTACTTC. Translated: CASSLRETQETQYF.

This chain links TRBV5-8 with TRBJ1-2; TRBD1 might be the D (5 bases). Germline CDR1 and CDR2: SGHTS and YDEGEE. V was pared by 2 bases and J by 4 bases, with 12 bases between. This CDR3 is 14 amino acids long. CDR3 loop: CASSLGQGPYGYTF. The CDR3, as DNA: TGTGCCAGCAGCTTAGGGCAGGGACCCTATGGCTACACCTTC.

This chain uses TRBV5-4 with TRBJ2-7; TRBD2 matches 8 bases. Unmatched junction bases numbered 5, after V lost 3 bases and J lost 0 bases. Germline V CDR1 and CDR2: SGHNT, YYREEE (reference sequence). The CDR3 runs 15 residues. The DNA of the CDR3 is TGTGCCAGCAGCTCCATAGCGGGGAGCTCCTACGAGCAGTACTTC. Translating it yields CASSSIAGSSYEQYF.

The chain links TRBV15 to TRBJ2-7; D unresolved. The V and J ends lost 4 bases and 2 bases respectively, with 18 bases between them. Germline assignment: CDR1 LNHNV and CDR2 YYDKDF (reference sequence). This CDR3 comprises 16 residues. CDR3 coding DNA: TGTGCCACCAGCACCCCCAGTGATACCAAGCCCTACGAGCAGTACTTC. Its protein product is CATSTPSDTKPYEQYF.

This clone has just a few counts. J is TRBJ2-1 and V is TRBV4-3; no definite D call. Germline V lookup: CDR1 LGHNA, CDR2 YSLEER. V lost 1 base, J lost 4 bases, and 14 bases lay in between. This CDR3 is 16 amino acids long. CDR3 region: CASSQGELLLYNEQFF. The CDR3 nucleotides are TGCGCCAGCAGCCAAGGGGAACTCCTTTTATACAATGAGCAGTTCTTC.

This chain links TRBV7-8 with TRBJ1-2; TRBD1 aligns across 10 bases. Trimming at V came to 6 bases and at J to 6 bases, leaving 7 bases not matched to a gene. CDR1 is SGHVS, CDR2 FQNEAQ, per germline. The CDR3 extends over 14 amino acids. The CDR3 spells CASRRPGQGHGYTF. Here the CDR3 DNA reads TGTGCCAGCAGGCGTCCGGGACAGGGGCATGGCTACACCTTC.

The chain couples TRBV28 to TRBJ1-1; possibly TRBD1 for D (5 bases). The CDR3 extends over 12 amino acids. In germline, CDR1 is MDHEN, CDR2 SYDVKM. Deletions cut 6 bases from V and 11 bases from J, with 16 bases between. The CDR3 protein is CASSKTGVVAFF. In DNA, the CDR3 is TGTGCCAGCAGCAAAACAGGCGTCGTGGCTTTCTTT.

This clone has more than one count but fewer than ten. V usage is TRBV6-5 and J usage is TRBJ2-7; tentatively, D is TRBD1 or TRBD2 (5 bases each). This CDR3 region has 16 residues. Germline CDR1 reads MNHEY; CDR2 reads SVGAGI. V was pared by 1 base and J by 4 bases, with 17 bases between. CDR3 residues: CASSYWGSGLGYEQYF. The CDR3 DNA sequence: TGTGCCAGCAGTTACTGGGGGTCGGGGCTTGGGTACGAGCAGTACTTC.

V gene TRBV29-1 combines with J gene TRBJ2-1; 14 bases map to TRBD2. CDR1 is SQVTM, CDR2 ANQGSEA, per germline. The CDR3 runs to 16 residues. Germline trimming cut 5 bases from V and 5 bases from J; bases unmatched to any gene: 8. The DNA for the CDR3 is TGCAGCGTTTCGGGACTAGCGGGAGAGGGGAACAATGAGCAGTTCTTC. Protein product: CSVSGLAGEGNNEQFF.

The chain links TRBV10-2 to TRBJ2-1, with D tentatively TRBD2 (6 bases). The CDR3 runs to 15 residues. Trimming took off 6 bases at V and 4 bases at J, with 16 bases between the two ends. The V gene's germline CDR1 is WSHSY and CDR2 SAAADI. Written as DNA, the CDR3 is TGCGCCAGCAGCTTTGGAGGGACCGGTTACAATGAGCAGTTCTTC. Translation gives CASSFGGTGYNEQFF.

This chain joins TRBV28 and TRBJ1-2; 9 nucleotides align to TRBD1. Germline V gene sequence: CDR1 MDHEN, CDR2 SYDVKM. V gave up 1 base and J gave up 0 bases; unmatched junction bases: 9. The CDR3 extends over 18 amino acids. The CDR3 bases are TGTGCCAGCAGTTTATATCGGGACAGGGAGGGAGCTAACTATGGCTACACCTTC. As protein: CASSLYRDREGANYGYTF.